Listed below are T cell receptor beta chains from one sample, sequenced in a study of blood T cell repertoires in COVID-19. Assay used: immunoSEQ multiplex PCR; TCRdb lists only in-frame clones, some missing. The sample lists about 250,000 clones, 85% to 90% occurring once. The sequenced sample was PBMCs or T cells enriched from blood (not recorded which). These receptor sequences come from a man in his late teens or twenties who had recovered from COVID-19. The CDR3 runs from the conserved cysteine through the conserved F or W. The D gene is left open where the match is weak. For some rows the clone size is stated as once, few or many, or as a class when expanded; others skip it.

clone_size	v_call	d_call	j_call	cdr3_aa	cdr3_nt
NA	TRBV6-5	NA	TRBJ2-1	CASSYSEQRGYNEQFF	TGTGCCAGCAGTTACTCGGAGCAAAGAGGCTACAATGAGCAGTTCTTC
NA	TRBV5-6	TRBD2	TRBJ2-1	CASSAETSGRLEQFF	TGTGCCAGCAGCGCAGAGACTAGCGGGAGGCTTGAGCAGTTCTTC
NA	TRBV27	TRBD1	TRBJ2-7	CASSQPGQGTYEQYF	TGTGCCAGCAGTCAACCGGGACAGGGTACCTACGAGCAGTACTTC
NA	TRBV27	NA	TRBJ2-7	CASSTRWPYEQYF	TGTGCCAGCTCCACCAGGTGGCCGTACGAGCAGTACTTC
NA	TRBV5-1	NA	TRBJ1-3	CASSLESESGNTIYF	TGCGCCAGCAGCTTGGAAAGCGAATCTGGAAACACCATATATTTT
NA	TRBV6-4	TRBD2	TRBJ2-1	CASSVTSGRSFF	TGTGCCAGCAGTGTGACTAGCGGGAGGTCGTTCTTC
NA	TRBV7-2	TRBD1	TRBJ1-3	CASSLGGTVSGNTIYF	TGTGCCAGCAGCTTAGGGGGGACAGTCTCTGGAAACACCATATATTTT
once	TRBV14	NA	TRBJ1-1	CASSLGDRRERDTEAFF	TGTGCCAGCAGCCTCGGGGACCGGAGGGAGCGGGACACTGAAGCTTTCTTT
NA	TRBV12-3/TRBV12-4	NA	TRBJ1-1	CASSSMNTEAFF	TGTGCCAGCAGTTCTATGAACACTGAAGCTTTCTTT
NA	TRBV28	TRBD1	TRBJ1-6	CASSLGTGGTNSPLHF	TGTGCCAGCAGCCTCGGGACAGGGGGAACCAATTCACCCCTCCACTTT
few	TRBV7-2	NA	TRBJ2-7	CASSLASFEQYF	TGTGCCAGCAGCTTAGCTAGCTTCGAGCAGTACTTC
NA	TRBV2	NA	TRBJ1-3	CASSRGVGGNTIYF	TGTGCCAGCAGTCGGGGTGTCGGGGGAAACACCATATATTTT
NA	TRBV2	TRBD2	TRBJ2-5	CASRRLAGGSETQYF	TGTGCCAGCAGGAGACTAGCGGGGGGGTCAGAGACCCAGTACTTC
NA	TRBV5-1	NA	TRBJ2-3	CASSLEEGSTDTQYF	TGCGCCAGCAGCTTGGAAGAGGGTAGCACAGATACGCAGTATTTT
NA	TRBV27	NA	TRBJ1-1	CASSMDRLNTEAFF	TGTGCCAGCAGTATGGACAGACTTAACACTGAAGCTTTCTTT
once	TRBV3-1/TRBV3-2	NA	TRBJ2-5	CASSREGGLGAQYF	TGTGCCAGCAGCCGCGAGGGGGGGCTGGGAGCCCAGTACTTC
NA	TRBV6-5	NA	TRBJ1-1	CASMSNRRNTEAFF	TGTGCCAGCATGTCGAACAGGCGGAACACTGAAGCTTTCTTT
NA	TRBV15	NA	TRBJ1-1	CATSRDETGLGTEAFF	TGTGCCACCAGCAGAGATGAAACAGGGTTGGGCACTGAAGCTTTCTTT
NA	TRBV6-5	TRBD1	TRBJ2-2	CASRGQGQTGELFF	TGTGCCAGCAGGGGACAGGGGCAGACCGGGGAGCTGTTTTTT
NA	TRBV5-5	NA	TRBJ2-7	CASSQPKDSPSSYEQYF	TGTGCCAGCAGCCAACCCAAGGACAGCCCGAGCTCCTACGAGCAGTACTTC
NA	TRBV30	TRBD1	TRBJ1-6	CAWSAGQGQNSPLHF	TGTGCCTGGAGTGCGGGACAGGGGCAAAATTCACCCCTCCACTTT
NA	TRBV27	TRBD1	TRBJ1-2	CASSLSPGSGGLRGYTF	TGTGCCAGCAGTTTATCCCCCGGGTCAGGGGGCTTACGTGGCTACACCTTC
NA	TRBV7-8	NA	TRBJ2-7	CASSLGQFSGEQYF	TGTGCCAGCAGCTTAGGGCAGTTCTCAGGCGAGCAGTACTTC
NA	TRBV19	TRBD1	TRBJ1-5	CASSVTGGNQPQHF	TGTGCCAGTAGTGTGACAGGGGGTAATCAGCCCCAGCATTTT
NA	TRBV7-2	NA	TRBJ1-5	CASRPTGINQPQHF	TGTGCCAGCAGGCCTACAGGGATCAATCAGCCCCAGCATTTT
once	TRBV12-5	TRBD1	TRBJ1-6	CASGPQTGTYNSPLHF	TGTGCTAGTGGTCCCCAGACAGGGACCTATAATTCACCCCTCCACTTT
NA	TRBV11-2	TRBD2	TRBJ2-3	CASSLGSGGALDTQYF	TGTGCCAGCAGCTTGGGTAGCGGGGGGGCCTTAGATACGCAGTATTTT
NA	TRBV6-1	TRBD1	TRBJ1-6	CASSGTGIGANSPLHF	TGTGCCAGCAGTGGGACAGGGATCGGCGCGAATTCACCCCTCCACTTT
NA	TRBV27	TRBD1	TRBJ1-2	CASSLTGDYGYTF	TGTGCCAGCAGTCTAACAGGGGATTATGGCTACACCTTC
once	TRBV7-2	TRBD1	TRBJ1-4	CASTKTGTGYEKLFF	TGTGCCAGCACTAAGACCGGGACAGGGTATGAAAAACTGTTTTTT
NA	TRBV27	TRBD2	TRBJ2-2	CASSLGASGRGGELFF	TGTGCCAGCAGTTTAGGGGCTAGCGGGAGGGGCGGGGAGCTGTTTTTT
NA	TRBV10-3	TRBD1	TRBJ1-4	CAISGGQSNEKLFF	TGTGCCATCAGTGGGGGACAGTCTAATGAAAAACTGTTTTTT
NA	TRBV6-6	TRBD2	TRBJ2-1	CASSSSGEGQFF	TGTGCCAGCAGTTCCAGCGGGGAAGGGCAGTTCTTC
NA	TRBV6-1	NA	TRBJ1-5	CASSEERRIRNQPQHF	TGTGCCAGCAGTGAAGAAAGGAGGATCCGCAATCAGCCCCAGCATTTT
NA	TRBV30	NA	TRBJ1-1	CAWSVSSGGTEAFF	TGTGCCTGGAGTGTATCATCGGGAGGCACTGAAGCTTTCTTT
NA	TRBV5-4	NA	TRBJ1-1	CASSPELNTEAFF	TGTGCCAGCAGCCCCGAGCTGAACACTGAAGCTTTCTTT
NA	TRBV19	TRBD2	TRBJ2-1	CASSVAGGRNEQFF	TGTGCCAGTAGTGTCGCGGGAGGTAGGAATGAGCAGTTCTTC
NA	TRBV10-1	NA	TRBJ1-2	CASSESGGYGYTF	TGCGCCAGCAGTGAGTCTGGCGGCTATGGCTACACCTTC
NA	TRBV5-1	TRBD1	TRBJ1-1	CASRTLTGSVTEAFF	TGCGCCAGCCGAACACTGACAGGGTCGGTAACTGAAGCTTTCTTT
NA	TRBV27	TRBD2	TRBJ2-2	CASSLYSGRDPTGELFF	TGTGCCAGCAGTTTATATAGCGGGAGGGACCCCACCGGGGAGCTGTTTTTT
many	TRBV30	TRBD2	TRBJ2-3	CAWSPTARLAGETQYF	TGTGCCTGGAGTCCGACCGCGAGACTAGCGGGGGAAACGCAGTATTTT
once	TRBV19	NA	TRBJ1-2	CATEEGPGYGYTF	TGTGCCACCGAGGAGGGGCCCGGATACGGCTACACCTTC
NA	TRBV7-2	TRBD1	TRBJ2-5	CASSIKGTVLQETQYF	TGTGCCAGCAGCATAAAAGGGACAGTTCTCCAAGAGACCCAGTACTTC
NA	TRBV30	NA	TRBJ1-3	CAWGRGNTIYF	TGTGCCTGGGGACGAGGCAACACCATATATTTT
NA	TRBV30	TRBD1	TRBJ1-2	CAWSSSPGQGSNYGYTF	TGTGCCTGGAGTTCATCCCCGGGACAGGGCTCAAACTATGGCTACACCTTC
NA	TRBV7-3	TRBD2	TRBJ2-1	CASSLTSSGSYNEQFF	TGTGCCAGCAGCTTAACGAGTAGCGGGAGTTACAATGAGCAGTTCTTC
NA	TRBV6-5	TRBD2	TRBJ2-7	CASSLTSGTYEQYF	TGTGCCAGCAGCCTGACTAGCGGGACCTACGAGCAGTACTTC
NA	TRBV5-4	TRBD1	TRBJ1-2	CASRSGTVDGYTF	TGTGCCAGCAGATCCGGGACAGTCGATGGCTACACCTTC
NA	TRBV19	TRBD1	TRBJ1-2	CASSRPDRRYGYTF	TGTGCCAGTAGTCGCCCGGACAGGAGGTATGGCTACACCTTC
NA	TRBV19	NA	TRBJ2-7	CASSIVGGNEQYF	TGTGCCAGTAGTATAGTTGGCGGGAACGAGCAGTACTTC
once	TRBV19	TRBD1	TRBJ2-2	CASSIGDRYTGELFF	TGTGCCAGTAGTATAGGGGACAGATACACCGGGGAGCTGTTTTTT